In its sample, the clone carrying this T cell receptor beta chain was seen a few times. Its antigen remains unknown. An end of the junction differs from the germline gene, which may be a read error. The sample is drawn from a study of T cell repertoires in cytomegalovirus infection. This CDR3 comprises 15 residues. TCRdb itself ran the reads through MiXCR, one entry per CDR3 protein. The sample has some 62,000 distinct CDR3 sequences, around 20% seen once. The sample was CD8+ T cells from cultured PBMCs, taken from culture after CMV antigen stimulation. The TCR originated in a human donor in good health (CMV status not recorded). Some clones in this sample may be carry-over from other donors' samples. The chain couples TRBV12-3 or TRBV12-4 to TRBJ2-6, with a weak D call TRBD2 (6 bases). The CDR3: CGSGSRISGANVLTF. CDR3 bases: TGTGGCAGCGGGTCTAGGATCTCTGGGGCCAACGTCCTGACTTTC.